This record covers a single TCR beta chain. As yet, its antigen is unknown. This sample was included in a study of cytomegalovirus exposure and HLA in healthy donors. Study findings and constraints: An analysis done earlier found most TCR beta V segments productive about 87% or about 30% of the time.

Primers included in the PCR were 60 Vbeta and 13 Jbeta primers. The data were produced by immunoSEQ multiplex PCR, yet TCRdb's version contains in-frame clones alone and is incomplete. Seen here are some 150,000 clones, approximately 82% observed once, and the top ten hold approximately 6.3%. Specimen: PBMCs. The TCR was taken from a woman aged 45-59 years in good health and CMV-seropositive.

As DNA, the CDR3 is TGTGCCAGCAAATCGGGGGGGGCCCTCGAGCAGTACTTC. Encoded protein: CASKSGGALEQYF. V usage is TRBV6-5 and J usage is TRBJ2-7; 8 bases map to TRBD2. Looked up from germline, CDR1 is MNHEY and CDR2 is SVGAGI. The V and J ends lost 7 bases and 6 bases, in that order; junction bases with no gene match: 8. The CDR3 consists of 13 residues.